This T cell receptor (beta chain) was identified during a study of Graves' ophthalmopathy and Graves' hyperthyroidism. Amplifying from RNA transcripts, the study obtained TCR beta CDR3 regions. First-round RT-PCR used HTBI primers; second-round multiplex PCR followed. TCRdb reprocessed the multiplex PCR reads via MiXCR and lists one record per CDR3 protein. The sample gives about 210,000 distinct CDR3 sequences, roughly 27% of which show up once; approximately 9.6% is in the top ten. Germline V gives CDR1 KGHDR, CDR2 SFDVKD. There are 15 residues in the CDR3. The V gene lost 0 bases and the J gene lost 0 bases, with 5 bases spanning the gap.

This clonotype originated in a man aged 50 to 59 with Graves' ophthalmopathy. The chain joins TRBV24-1 to TRBJ1-5; D not certain. Sequenced sample: peripheral blood. The CDR3 protein is CATSDLPNSNQPQHF. The CDR3 bases are TGTGCCACCAGTGATTTGCCAAATAGCAATCAGCCCCAGCATTTT.